This record concerns one TCR beta chain sequence. Its antigen target is currently unknown. No clone much larger than this one lies a single base away; base qualities are absent. RNA was extracted using the RNeasy kit, and about 0.45 to 1 ug of the RNA was reverse transcribed with random hexamers. TCR beta CDR3 regions were amplified with the immunoSEQ multiplex PCR assay covering 54 Vbeta and 13 Jbeta segments. PCR amplification bias was corrected using a synthetic template baseline for primer optimization and computational correction. The published analysis was carried out like this. Reads were assigned to V, D and J genes according to IMGT and analyzed in immunoSEQ Analyzer, with only productive sequences retained. Clonality was computed as one minus Shannon entropy normalized by log2 of the number of productive unique sequences. Public and private clones were assessed among the 100 most prevalent clones of each patient and control. Susac-specific clones were defined as absent from healthy and MS cohorts, some 1,000 published viral clones and other ImmuneACCESS disease sequences. TCRdb trimmed the raw reads at Q25, called clones with MiXCR and kept productive beta chains. Identical CDR3 proteins give one entry, which carries the most common genes and DNA. The V and J calls were not made by the authors but by TCRdb's processing. Present in this sample are about 60,000 distinct CDR3 sequences, around 94% of which were seen just once. Clones ranked in the top ten supply approximately 0.18% of the sample.

The sample originates from a study of CD8 T cells in Susac syndrome (dated by TCRdb to between 2019 and 2020). For context, the study as a whole: Whether CD8+ T cell activation and differentiation in Susac syndrome was antigen driven was tested using repertoire sequencing. The clonality of the CD8+ T cell repertoire was compared across approximately twelve healthy donors, roughly 14 Susac syndrome patients and roughly 16 multiple sclerosis patients. Study-wide conclusions, independent of this receptor: The number of individuals in the TCR sequencing and HLA analysis was acknowledged as relatively small.

Peripheral blood CD8+ and CD4+ T cells from healthy donors, Susac syndrome patients and multiple sclerosis patients were profiled by high-throughput TCR beta sequencing. Healthy donors were included as age- and sex-matched controls. Bulk CD8+ and CD4+ T cells were purified magnetically by negative isolation, whereas CD8+ TEMRA cells were enriched by FACS. Blood was drawn into EDTA tubes, processed within 24 hours, and PBMCs were isolated by density gradient centrifugation. PBMCs destined for TCR sequencing were cryopreserved in liquid nitrogen and later thawed in a 37 °C water bath. The sorted or isolated CD4+, CD8+ and CD8+ TEMRA cells had a purity of 90% or higher. At the junction V is shortened by 4 bases and J by 4 bases; bases outside the gene matches: 8. The germline V gene specifies SQVTM as CDR1 and ANQGSEA as CDR2. From the cysteine through the phenylalanine, the CDR3 covers 14 amino acids. The DNA shown is the 42-base CDR3, in frame from base 1.

The specimen sequenced was CD8+ T cells from PBMCs. The chain was built from TRBV29-1 and TRBJ1-2; 8 bases in the junction line up with TRBD1. The source of this sequence is a human donor in good health. The CDR3 has the sequence CSVVGQGLFYGYTF. The nucleotide sequence reads as follows: TGCAGCGTTGTTGGACAGGGCCTTTTCTATGGCTACACCTTC.